One and the same sample provided the 22 T cell receptor beta chains below, sequenced in a study of blood T cell repertoires in COVID-19 (dated by TCRdb to the early 2020s). Library preparation was by the immunoSEQ multiplex PCR assay. TCRdb obtained this table from immuneACCESS and retained in-frame rearrangements with V and J assigned. These tables miss some clones; where compared with another copy, unresolved V genes account for less than half of the shortfall, and the remainder is unexplained. In this sample the table shows about 170,000 clones, 84% of which occur a single time. The top ten hold 2.5% to 3% of the sample. Input material: peripheral blood. The receptors were gathered from an elderly woman with COVID-19, enrolled during active disease.

The genes are TRBV10-3 and TRBJ2-7; 9 bases align to TRBD1. The CDR3 runs 15 residues. Germline CDR1 and CDR2: ENHRY and SYGVKD. The ends lost 2 bases at V and 4 bases at J; junction bases unmatched: 6. CDR3 region: CAISEGTGISYEQYF. In DNA form, the CDR3 reads TGTGCCATCAGTGAGGGGACAGGGATAAGTTACGAGCAGTACTTC.

The chain has TRBV27 and TRBJ1-4; TRBD1 might be the D (5 bases). The CDR3 runs to 20 residues. CDR1 is MNHEY and CDR2 is SMNVEV in the germline V gene (reference sequence). The germline V and J ends were trimmed by 2 bases and 0 bases, with 22 bases remaining between them. CDR3 DNA sequence: TGTGCCAGCAGTTTACTCCGGGTTACGGAGGGGTTTGCAACTAATGAAAAACTGTTTTTT. This codes for CASSLLRVTEGFATNEKLFF.

This clone was seen just once. The chain employs TRBV7-2 and TRBJ2-5, with a possible D match to TRBD2 (5 bases). Trimming removed 5 bases from V and 4 bases from J, with 17 bases in between. Germline values: CDR1 SGHTA, CDR2 FQGNSA. This CDR3 comprises 15 residues. The CDR3 region has the DNA TGTGCCAGCAGCCAAGGCGGGTCGAGGAGAGAGACCCAGTACTTC. Translating gives CASSQGGSRRETQYF.

The V gene is TRBV7-3, the J gene TRBJ2-7, with D possibly being TRBD2 (6 bases). Germline V gene lookup returns CDR1 SGHTA and CDR2 FQGTGA. The CDR3 sequence is 14 residues long. V gave up 6 bases and J gave up 0 bases, with 12 bases separating them. CDR3 DNA: TGTGCCAGCAGGGGACTGGACCGCTCCTACGAGCAGTACTTC. It encodes CASRGLDRSYEQYF.

The count of this clone is one. The V call is TRBV18, the J call TRBJ1-5; 8 positions agree with TRBD1. The CDR3 covers 15 residues. Germline lookup yields CDR1 KGHSH and CDR2 LQKENI. J lost 1 base, V lost 3 bases, and 2 bases had no gene match. The CDR3: CASSPDRGSNQPQHF. CDR3 sequence (DNA): TGTGCCAGCTCACCCGACAGGGGAAGCAATCAGCCCCAGCATTTT.

The chain links TRBV18 to TRBJ2-7; 9 bases fit TRBD1. V shed 3 bases, J shed 2 bases, and the junction held 2 bases outside the gene matches. CDR1 is KGHSH and CDR2 is LQKENI in the germline V gene. The CDR3 has 14 amino acids. For the CDR3, the DNA is TGTGCCAGCTCACCTGGGACAGGGACCTACGAGCAGTACTTC. Amino acids: CASSPGTGTYEQYF.

The rearrangement uses TRBV4-1 and TRBJ2-1; 8 bases map to TRBD2. The CDR3 runs 16 residues. V lost 4 bases to trimming and J lost 4 bases; unmatched junction nucleotides: 9. Germline CDR1 and CDR2: MGHRA and YSYEKL. CDR3 residues: CASSLRRAGAYNEQFF. CDR3 bases: TGCGCCAGCAGCCTTAGACGAGCGGGAGCTTACAATGAGCAGTTCTTC.

Note on this clone: This sample also contains other DNA sequences that code for the same CDR3. The CDR3 protein is CASSLDGNYGYTF. CDR3 DNA: TGTGCCAGCAGCTTGGACGGGAACTATGGCTACACCTTC. The rearrangement uses TRBV5-4 and TRBJ1-2, with no clear D. The CDR3 loop spans 13 amino acids. Germline V CDR1 and CDR2: SGHNT, YYREEE (reference sequence). The V and J ends lost 0 bases and 2 bases respectively, with 5 bases between them.

The rearrangement uses TRBV7-3 and TRBJ2-1; 11 bases match TRBD2. Germline V gives CDR1 SGHTA, CDR2 FQGTGA. The length of the CDR3 is 18 residues. The junction had 14 bases not matched to a gene; V was cut back by 5 bases and J by 5 bases. The CDR3: CASSPGSLAGGPDNEQFF. The CDR3 DNA reads as TGTGCCAGCAGCCCAGGGTCGCTAGCGGGGGGCCCCGACAATGAGCAGTTCTTC.

The chain has TRBV21-1 and TRBJ1-5; the table's D call TRBD1 went unverified against the DNA. TRBV21-1 is a recognized pseudogene. The CDR3 covers 15 residues. The CDR3 DNA reads TGTGCCAGCAGCAAAGGGGGACAGGGCTATCAGCCCCAGCATTTT. Its translation is CASSKGGQGYQPQHF.

The chain couples TRBV28 to TRBJ2-1, with 7 bases aligning to TRBD1. CDR1 MDHEN and CDR2 SYDVKM come from the germline V gene. This CDR3 spans 16 amino acids. J lost 2 bases, V lost 5 bases, and 9 bases had no gene match. The DNA for the CDR3 is TGTGCCAGCAGTCCCAGACAGGGCACGACCTACAATGAGCAGTTCTTC. It translates to CASSPRQGTTYNEQFF.

This chain links TRBV18 with TRBJ2-4; D is unresolved. The CDR3 is 13 amino acids. Germline CDR1 KGHSH, CDR2 LQKENI. V gave up 3 bases and J gave up 9 bases, with 12 bases separating them. CDR3 bases: TGTGCCAGCTCACCGCCCTTGGTCGGCATTCAGTACTTC. Residues: CASSPPLVGIQYF.

The chain has TRBV18 and TRBJ1-5; D possibly corresponds to TRBD1 (5 bases). V gave up 8 bases and J gave up 6 bases, with 17 bases separating them. This CDR3 contains 14 residues. Germline assignment: CDR1 KGHSH and CDR2 LQKENI. Here the CDR3 DNA reads TGTGCCAGCCAAGATTTCGGGGGAGGTCAGCCCCAGCATTTT. Translating it yields CASQDFGGGQPQHF.

This chain uses TRBV4-3 with TRBJ2-5, with 12 bases lining up with TRBD2. This CDR3 is 18 amino acids long. Germline V CDR1 and CDR2: LGHNA, YSLEER. Trimming at V came to 1 base and at J to 5 bases, leaving 11 bases not matched to a gene. The CDR3 is CASSQGPSGGAWVETQYF. The DNA of the CDR3 is TGCGCCAGCAGCCAAGGCCCTAGCGGGGGGGCCTGGGTTGAGACCCAGTACTTC.

This chain uses TRBV18 with TRBJ1-5; D is possibly TRBD1 (5 bases). V was clipped by 6 bases and J by 0 bases, with 9 bases between them. The germline V gene has CDR1 KGHSH and CDR2 LQKENI. This CDR3 region has 14 residues. The CDR3 DNA follows: TGTGCCAGCTCCCACAGGAATAGCAATCAGCCCCAGCATTTT. This gives the protein CASSHRNSNQPQHF.

J is TRBJ2-3 and V is TRBV9; 8 nucleotides line up with TRBD2. The V gene's germline CDR1 is SGDLS and CDR2 YYNGEE. The length of the CDR3 is 18 residues. The trim removed 2 bases at V and 0 bases at J, leaving 11 bases unmatched. This CDR3 reads CASSVWDGGALSTDTQYF. Here the CDR3 DNA reads TGTGCCAGCAGCGTGTGGGACGGGGGGGCCCTTAGCACAGATACGCAGTATTTT.

The gene calls are TRBV11-2 and TRBJ2-3, with 8 bases lining up with TRBD2. Germline lookup yields CDR1 SGHAT and CDR2 FQNNGV. This CDR3 spans 16 amino acids. V lost 1 base to trimming and J lost 5 bases; unmatched junction nucleotides: 8. CDR3 residues: CASSLVGGGRIDTQYF. CDR3 nucleotide sequence: TGTGCCAGCAGCTTAGTTGGCGGGGGGCGCATAGATACGCAGTATTTT.

This clone was seen just once. V gene TRBV28 combines with J gene TRBJ1-2, with D perhaps TRBD1 (6 bases). CDR3 length: 15 amino acids. CDR1 and CDR2 from the germline V gene are MDHEN and SYDVKM. V lost 7 bases, J lost 2 bases, and 17 bases lay in between. CDR3 sequence (DNA): TGTGCCAGCACCGCACCCGGACAGTTAAACTATGGCTACACCTTC. Protein product: CASTAPGQLNYGYTF.

The sample holds one count of this clone. The rearrangement joins TRBV6-5 to TRBJ2-2; 9 nucleotides line up with TRBD1. J gave up 7 bases and V 7 bases, and 7 bases lay outside the gene matches. The CDR3 consists of 14 residues. CDR1 MNHEY and CDR2 SVGAGI come from the germline V gene. CDR3 loop: CASTLTGGGGELFF. In nucleotides, the CDR3 is TGTGCCAGCACCTTGACAGGGGGGGGCGGGGAGCTGTTTTTT.

This chain links TRBV10-3 with TRBJ1-1; D remains ambiguous. Deletions cut 2 bases from V and 5 bases from J, with 6 bases between. This CDR3 comprises 12 residues. CDR1 is ENHRY, CDR2 SYGVKD, per germline. DNA for the CDR3: TGTGCCATCAGTGAGGTGAGGACTGAAGCTTTCTTT. It encodes CAISEVRTEAFF.

V gene TRBV2 combines with J gene TRBJ2-1; D remains ambiguous. The V gene's germline CDR1 is SNHLY and CDR2 FYNNEI. This CDR3 has 13 amino acids. Trimming stripped 2 bases from V and 5 bases from J, with 7 bases between. The DNA for the CDR3 is TGTGCCAGCAGTGAATATCCGGACAATGAGCAGTTCTTC. It codes for CASSEYPDNEQFF. The full variable domain, its missing parts supplied by reference TRBV2 and TRBJ2-1, is EPEVTQTPSHQVTQMGQEVILRCVPISNHLYFYWYRQILGQKVEFLVSFYNNEISEKSEIFDDQFSVERPDGSNFTLKIRSTKLEDSAMYFCASSEYPDNEQFFGPGTRLTVL.

The CDR3 DNA sequence: TGTGCCAGCAGTGCGTTCTCTCCGGACACCATATATTTT. Translating gives CASSAFSPDTIYF. The rearrangement links TRBV25-1 to TRBJ1-3, with D unclear. V gave up 4 bases and J gave up 8 bases, with 12 bases separating them. Germline loops: CDR1 MGHDK, CDR2 SYGVNS. The CDR3 spans 13 residues.